This TCR beta chain came from a study of technical replicates of blood from a handful of donors. The germline V gene encodes CDR1 MNHNS and CDR2 SASEGT. V lost 0 bases and J lost 0, with 12 bases in between. The CDR3 contains 17 residues. This table comes from immunoSEQ multiplex PCR, and its TCRdb copy is limited to in-frame clones, with some not included. The sample shows 60,000 to 90,000 clones, around 97% of them seen only once. The clonotype comes from a human donor in good health. J is TRBJ1-3 and V is TRBV6-1; D is unclear. The specimen sequenced was T cells isolated from PBMCs. DNA of the CDR3: TGTGCCAGCAGTGAAGCGCGGGGTCCCAGCTCTGGAAACACCATATATTTT. Its translation is CASSEARGPSSGNTIYF.